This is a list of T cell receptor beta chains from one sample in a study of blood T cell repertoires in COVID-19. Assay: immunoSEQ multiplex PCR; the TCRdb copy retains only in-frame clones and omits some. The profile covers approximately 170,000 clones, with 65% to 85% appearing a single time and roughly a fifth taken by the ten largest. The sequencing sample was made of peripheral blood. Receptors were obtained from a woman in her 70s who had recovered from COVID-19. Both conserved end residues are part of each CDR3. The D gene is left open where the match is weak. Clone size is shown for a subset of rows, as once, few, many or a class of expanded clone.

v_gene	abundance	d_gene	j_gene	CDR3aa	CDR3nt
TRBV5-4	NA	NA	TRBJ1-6	CASSQTLSNSPLHF	TGTGCCAGCAGCCAGACATTGTCCAATTCACCCCTCCACTTT
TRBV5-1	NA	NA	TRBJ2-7	CASSWPAPGQTSSGRVEQYF	TGCGCCAGCAGCTGGCCGGCTCCGGGACAGACTAGTTCGGGGCGTGTCGAGCAGTACTTC
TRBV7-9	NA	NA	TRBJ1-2	CASMGKGSFPLAYGYTF	TGTGCCAGCATGGGGAAGGGGTCATTCCCCCTGGCCTATGGCTACACCTTC
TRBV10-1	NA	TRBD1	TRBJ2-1	CASSDPNRGYNEQFF	TGCGCCAGCAGTGACCCCAACAGGGGATACAATGAGCAGTTCTTC
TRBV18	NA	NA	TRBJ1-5	CASSQDSGNQPQHF	TGTGCCAGCTCCCAGGACAGCGGCAATCAGCCCCAGCATTTT
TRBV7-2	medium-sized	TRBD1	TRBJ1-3	CASSLRAWAGGVDGNTIYF	TGTGCCAGCAGCCTCCGGGCGTGGGCAGGGGGCGTCGATGGAAACACCATATATTTT
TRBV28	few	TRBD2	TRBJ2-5	CASTGGGLAGETQYF	TGTGCCAGCACCGGTGGGGGACTAGCGGGAGAGACCCAGTACTTC
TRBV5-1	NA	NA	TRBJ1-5	CASSLGLTGNQPQHF	TGCGCCAGCAGCTTGGGACTAACAGGCAATCAGCCCCAGCATTTT
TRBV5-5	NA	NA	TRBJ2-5	CASSPEAETQYF	TGTGCCAGCAGCCCGGAGGCCGAGACCCAGTACTTC
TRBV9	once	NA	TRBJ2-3	CASSRDSRDTQYF	TGTGCCAGCAGCCGGGACTCCCGGGATACGCAGTATTTT
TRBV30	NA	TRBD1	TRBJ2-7	CAWSVGGTSYEQYF	TGTGCCTGGAGTGTAGGGGGCACCTCCTACGAGCAGTACTTC
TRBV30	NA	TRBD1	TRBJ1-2	CALSRDRTTQGYGYTF	TGTGCCCTCAGCCGGGACAGGACTACCCAGGGGTATGGCTACACCTTC
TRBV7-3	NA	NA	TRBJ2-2	CASREEGPGELFF	TGTGCCAGCAGAGAGGAGGGGCCCGGGGAGCTGTTTTTT
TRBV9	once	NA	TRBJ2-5	CASSAGVGGQTQYF	TGTGCCAGCAGCGCCGGGGTGGGCGGGCAGACCCAGTACTTC
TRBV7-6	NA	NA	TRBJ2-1	CASSSPGWGSYNEQFF	TGTGCCAGCAGCTCCCCCGGCTGGGGCAGCTACAATGAGCAGTTCTTC